This T cell receptor (beta chain) was sequenced during a study of T cell responses to AZD1222 COVID-19 vaccine. CDR1 is LGHDT, CDR2 YNNKEL, per germline (reference sequence). The CDR3 totals 15 residues. The germline V and J ends were trimmed by 0 bases and 10 bases, with 13 bases remaining between them. Repertoires were generated with immunoSEQ multiplex PCR, while TCRdb's copy carries only in-frame clones and drops some. The sample shows over 85,000 clones, 80% to 90% of them seen only once. The material was peripheral blood, obtained 28 days after the second AZD1222 dose. The rearrangement links TRBV3-1 (or the pseudogene TRBV3-2) to TRBJ1-6; D unresolved. This TCR derives from an adult who received the AZD1222 COVID-19 vaccine. The CDR3 sequence is CASSQDSAFRSPLHF. Here the CDR3 DNA reads TGTGCCAGCAGCCAAGACTCTGCCTTTAGGTCACCCCTCCACTTT.